The 20 T cell receptor beta chains presented below share a single source sample, sequenced in a study of T cell repertoires in cytomegalovirus infection. TCRdb reprocessed the reads via MiXCR and lists one record per CDR3 protein. The data show about 150,000 distinct CDR3 sequences, around 24% seen once. Input material: PBMCs. These receptors were taken from a human donor in good health (CMV status not recorded). Some clones in this sample may be carry-over from other donors' samples.

This clonotype was seen ten or more times. The chain combines TRBV3-1 with TRBJ2-7; no reliable D call. The V gene lost 4 bases and the J gene lost 4 bases, with 11 bases spanning the gap. Germline CDR1 reads LGHDT; CDR2 reads YNNKEL (reference sequence). The CDR3 has 13 residues. CDR3 amino acids: CASSPRQRYEQYF. As DNA, the CDR3 is TGTGCCAGCAGCCCGCGCCAAAGATACGAGCAGTACTTC.

This clonotype was picked up a small number of times. The chain has TRBV2 and TRBJ1-2; D remains ambiguous. Germline CDR1 is SNHLY and CDR2 is FYNNEI. V lost 1 base and J 5 bases, leaving 2 bases between the germline ends. There are 11 residues in the CDR3. CDR3 coding DNA: TGTGCCAGCAGTGAAGGTTATGGCTACACCTTC. It is translated as CASSEGYGYTF.

Concerning this clonotype itself: A single base is all that separates this from a far larger clone, so a read error is likely. This chain links TRBV9 with TRBJ2-7; 7 bases match TRBD1. Germline V CDR1 and CDR2: SGDLS, YYNGEE. V was clipped by 0 bases and J by 3 bases; unmatched bases: 0. This CDR3 has 13 amino acids. CDR3 in DNA: TGTGCCAGCAGCGTAGGGGACAGCTACGAGCAGTACTTC. This sequence encodes CASSVGDSYEQYF.

V gene TRBV6-2 or TRBV6-3 combines with J gene TRBJ2-2; D possibly matches TRBD1 or TRBD2 (5 bases each). CDR3 length: 15 amino acids. Trimming took 6 bases from V and 2 from J, leaving 13 bases between them. Germline loops: CDR1 MNHEY, CDR2 SVGEGT. This CDR3 reads CASRTTGSNTGELFF. The CDR3 DNA is TGTGCCAGCAGGACTACAGGCAGTAACACCGGGGAGCTGTTTTTT.

This chain uses TRBV3-1 with TRBJ2-5, with D hard to call. The CDR3 loop spans 13 amino acids. Germline V gene sequence: CDR1 LGHDT, CDR2 YNNKEL (reference sequence). Trimming cost V 1 base and J 6 bases, with 9 bases left between them. This chain's CDR3 is CASSQVKTQTQYF. The DNA of the CDR3 is TGTGCCAGCAGCCAAGTAAAGACGCAGACCCAGTACTTC.

This clonotype was detected only a few times. The J gene is TRBJ1-2, the V gene TRBV20-1; perhaps TRBD1 as D (5 bases). The V gene's germline CDR1 is DFQATT and CDR2 SNEGSKA (reference sequence). CDR3 length: 13 residues. Trimming pared 5 bases from V and 6 bases from J, leaving 16 bases between. In DNA, the CDR3 is TGCAGTGCTGACCGTACTGGACATAATGGCTACACCTTC. It codes for CSADRTGHNGYTF.

This clonotype was counted at least ten times. This chain connects TRBV7-2 to TRBJ2-1; 12 bases are a match to TRBD2. The V and J ends lost 5 bases and 0 bases, in that order; junction bases with no gene match: 11. The CDR3 runs 19 residues. Germline lookup yields CDR1 SGHTA and CDR2 FQGNSA. The CDR3, as DNA: TGTGCCAGCAGCCCACCGGGACTAGCGGGTTTTAGCTCCTACAATGAGCAGTTCTTC. Amino acid sequence: CASSPPGLAGFSSYNEQFF.

The V gene is TRBV25-1, the J gene TRBJ2-1, with TRBD2 matching 7 bases. Germline V gene data show CDR1 as MGHDK and CDR2 as SYGVNS. The V segment lost 6 bases and the J segment 8 bases; nucleotides outside the gene matches: 7. This CDR3 is 13 amino acids long. DNA for the CDR3: TGTGCCAGCAGACCCCCAGGGAGGGATGAGCAGTTCTTC. This sequence encodes CASRPPGRDEQFF.

This clonotype was detected many times. This chain uses TRBV7-8 with TRBJ1-1, with a possible D match to TRBD1 (6 bases). Germline-derived CDR1 and CDR2 are SGHVS and FQNEAQ. Trimming left V 1 base short and J 4 bases short, with 13 bases between. This CDR3 is 15 amino acids long. CDR3 residues: CASSLVGGLATEAFF. The DNA for the CDR3 is TGTGCCAGCAGCTTAGTTGGGGGGCTAGCCACTGAAGCTTTCTTT.

The J gene is TRBJ2-2, the V gene TRBV30, with 7 bases that match TRBD1. The germline gives CDR1 GTSNPN, CDR2 SVGIG (reference sequence). Trimming took 1 base from V and 6 from J; bases not matched to a gene: 8. This CDR3 has 15 amino acids. DNA of the CDR3: TGTGCCTGGAGTGCTCGGACAGGCCTGTCCGGGGAGCTGTTTTTT. The encoded protein is CAWSARTGLSGELFF.

This clonotype was recorded many times. The chain links TRBV11-2 to TRBJ2-7, with a possible D match to TRBD1 (6 bases). This CDR3 has 17 amino acids. V was pared by 5 bases and J by 2 bases, with 22 bases between. CDR1 and CDR2 (germline): SGHAT, FQNNGV. Here the CDR3 DNA reads TGTGCCAGCAGCCTCTCGCCCCTTAGGGGGTTCCCCTACGAGCAGTACTTC. Protein sequence: CASSLSPLRGFPYEQYF. Full variable domain (rest looked up from reference TRBV11-2 and TRBJ2-7): EAGVAQSPRYKIIEKRQSVAFWCNPISGHATLYWYQQILGQGPKLLIQFQNNGVVDDSQLPKDRFSAERLKGVDSTLKIQPAKLEDSAVYLCASSLSPLRGFPYEQYFGPGTRLTVT.

The sample holds a few counts of this clonotype. The rearrangement uses TRBV7-9 and TRBJ2-7, with a weak D call TRBD2 (6 bases). This CDR3 region has 16 residues. Trimming stripped 4 bases from V and 2 bases from J, with 18 bases between. Germline-derived CDR1 and CDR2 are SEHNR and FQNEAQ (reference sequence). The CDR3 bases are TGTGCCAGCAGCTCCGATCGGAGGGGTAGCGCCTACGAGCAGTACTTC. As protein: CASSSDRRGSAYEQYF.

This clonotype was seen once. V is TRBV12-3 or TRBV12-4 and J is TRBJ2-7, with TRBD1 matching over 8 bases. The CDR3 is made up of 14 amino acids. The V gene end was trimmed by 6 bases and the J gene end by 8 bases; junction bases not matched to a gene: 12. CDR3 sequence (DNA): TGTGCCAGCAGCCAGGGGGCAGGGGCTAGGCAGCAGTACTTC. Translated: CASSQGAGARQQYF.

This clonotype was observed many times. The V gene is TRBV7-2, the J gene TRBJ2-1, with D possibly matching TRBD2 (5 bases). V was pared by 1 base and J by 3 bases, with 10 bases between. The CDR3 is 15 amino acids. Germline assignment: CDR1 SGHTA and CDR2 FQGNSA. CDR3 nucleotides: TGTGCCAGCAGCTTAGGGACTGTCCGCTACAATGAGCAGTTCTTC. This encodes CASSLGTVRYNEQFF.

The chain has TRBV4-2 and TRBJ2-7; D is ambiguous. This CDR3 region has 15 residues. The germline V gene encodes CDR1 LGHNA and CDR2 YNFKEQ. V lost 4 bases, J lost 2 bases, and 15 bases lay in between. The CDR3 bases are TGTGCCAGCAGCCTAGAGGAGACCACGGCCTACGAGCAGTACTTC. Translated: CASSLEETTAYEQYF.

CDR3: CATQRQPSALDQPQHF. The DNA of the CDR3 is TGTGCCACGCAAAGACAGCCCAGCGCCCTCGATCAGCCCCAGCATTTT. This chain connects TRBV6-1 to TRBJ1-5, with D possibly matching TRBD1 (5 bases). This CDR3 is built from 16 residues. Trimming removed 10 bases from V and 5 bases from J, with 24 bases in between. Germline V gives CDR1 MNHNS, CDR2 SASEGT.

The chain uses TRBV20-1 and TRBJ2-1; D is unresolved. Trimming took off 5 bases at V and 6 bases at J, with 14 bases between the two ends. The CDR3 has 13 amino acids. CDR1 is DFQATT, CDR2 SNEGSKA, per germline (reference sequence). CDR3 residues: CSALRLGVNEQFF. CDR3 coding DNA: TGCAGTGCTTTGAGACTGGGTGTCAATGAGCAGTTCTTC.

This chain connects TRBV5-6 to TRBJ1-5, with a possible D match to TRBD1 (5 bases). Trimming shortened V by 2 bases and J by 0 bases, and 12 bases separated the two germline ends. The CDR3 is made up of 16 amino acids. The germline gives CDR1 SGHDT, CDR2 YYEEEE. CDR3 sequence: CASSLFGTDSNQPQHF. The CDR3 nucleotides read TGTGCCAGCAGCTTATTCGGGACCGATAGCAATCAGCCCCAGCATTTT.

This chain connects TRBV27 to TRBJ2-7; 7 bases map to TRBD2. The V and J ends lost 8 bases and 5 bases, in that order; junction bases with no gene match: 9. Germline values: CDR1 MNHEY, CDR2 SMNVEV (reference sequence). CDR3 length: 13 residues. The CDR3 bases are TGTGCCAGCGGAGCGGGGTCTCTTGACGAGCAGTACTTC. This gives the protein CASGAGSLDEQYF.

This clonotype was recorded many times. The rearrangement uses TRBV7-9 and TRBJ2-3; 11 nucleotides line up with TRBD2. J gave up 4 bases and V 4 bases, and 4 bases lay outside the gene matches. Germline CDR1 SEHNR, CDR2 FQNEAQ (reference sequence). The CDR3 sequence is 15 residues long. In DNA, the CDR3 is TGTGCCAGCAGCTACACTAGCGGGAGTGCAGATACGCAGTATTTT. The encoded protein is CASSYTSGSADTQYF.